This record covers a single T cell receptor (beta chain). The antigen it binds to is not known. Base qualities are not at hand, and no much larger clone is one base apart. The donors belonged to the validation cohort of over a hundred subjects, which was separate from the roughly 700-subject first cohort. This entry belongs to a study of cytomegalovirus exposure and HLA in healthy donors (dated by TCRdb to 2016 to 2017). Notes on the research overall: According to a later analysis, the 100 to 150 validation repertoires were produced on the same platform as the 666 repertoires of the first cohort. Besides the first cohort of roughly 640 subjects, a separate validation cohort made up of some 110 different subjects was used. The study aimed to test whether cataloging public T cell receptors could reveal signatures of past pathogen exposure. The study combined high-throughput TCR immunosequencing, statistical association of individual TCRs with disease status, and machine learning to predict cytomegalovirus infection status. What the authors observed across the whole study: The authors suggested that the approach could potentially be extended to other disease states and immunological phenotypes. A later analysis lacked HLA typing for the validation cohort, so it scored co-occurrence in that cohort across all 110 or so repertoires. While some public TCRs were present in many individuals, most TCR sequences turned up only very rarely across donors. The study gave a list of about 150 TCR beta chains associated with cytomegalovirus. The classifier was reported to diagnose cytomegalovirus status with high specificity and sensitivity in both the original cohort and the validation cohort. A later analysis found that TCRs clustered in the first cohort also tended to co-occur in the 110 or so validation repertoires, with approximately 93% of cluster scores above 0. Three of the identified cytomegalovirus-associated TCR beta chains were confirmed in vitro to be specific for cytomegalovirus antigens.

Libraries were constructed by the immunoSEQ multiplex PCR assay. In the source study's methods: A statistical classification framework was built to diagnose cytomegalovirus status from the catalog of TCR beta chain sequences. TCRdb re-hosts the immuneACCESS table, in-frame sequences only. Its copies lack some clones; in the studies checked, an unresolved V gene accounts for under half of them, and the cause for the rest is not known. The V and J calls and clone size are taken from that table; D and trimming were inferred from the DNA. A total of more than 120,000 clones appear in this sample, 87% of them only once. The top ten clones comprise under 5% of the sample. From the cysteine through the phenylalanine, the CDR3 covers 13 amino acids. Just the 39-base CDR3 DNA is kept, in frame starting at base 1. V is shortened by 5 bases, J by 3 bases, and the region joining them spans 11 bases. CDR1 MNHNS and CDR2 SASEGT were looked up in the germline V gene.

This receptor chain uses TRBV6-1 and TRBJ2-7, with a tentative D gene TRBD1 over 6 matching bases. The sample comprised PBMCs. This sequence was found in a man between 18 and 29 years old in good health and CMV-seropositive. Here the CDR3 is given as CASSRTEYYEQYF. In nucleotides, the sequence is TGTGCCAGCAGTAGGACAGAGTACTACGAGCAGTACTTC.